The sequence of this TCR beta chain was determined in a study of blood T cell repertoires in COVID-19. Study-wide context: Samples taken during acute and convalescent COVID-19 were collected in the United States, Italy and Spain. Sample material is recorded as cDNA or gDNA derived from T cells, B-cell-depleted T cells, or PBMCs.

Per the germline V gene, CDR1 is LNHDA and CDR2 is SQIVND (reference sequence). The CDR3 has 14 residues. Trimming took 5 bases from V and 9 from J; bases not matched to a gene: 9. Authors' data handling: Counts of nucleated cells, estimated from reference gene primer amplification, were obtained. Libraries were prepared by immunoSEQ multiplex PCR; TCRdb keeps only in-frame clonotypes and omits some of them. Clone size and the V and J calls come from that table; the DNA yielded D and trimming. The top ten clones hold 5.7% of a sample with about 250,000 clones, approximately 82% of them seen once. Sequenced sample: peripheral blood. This sequence joins TRBV19 and TRBJ2-1; TRBD1 agrees at 8 bases. The source of this sequence is a man older than 75 with acute or convalescent COVID-19. The chain's CDR3 is CASSPQGASGEQFF. CDR3 nucleotides: TGTGCCAGTAGTCCCCAGGGGGCAAGTGGTGAGCAGTTCTTC. Full variable domain (outside the CDR3, taken from reference TRBV19 and TRBJ2-1): DGGITQSPKYLFRKEGQNVTLSCEQNLNHDAMYWYRQDPGQGLRLIYYSQIVNDFQKGDIAEGYSVSREKKESFPLTVTSAQKNPTAFYLCASSPQGASGEQFFGPGTRLTVL.